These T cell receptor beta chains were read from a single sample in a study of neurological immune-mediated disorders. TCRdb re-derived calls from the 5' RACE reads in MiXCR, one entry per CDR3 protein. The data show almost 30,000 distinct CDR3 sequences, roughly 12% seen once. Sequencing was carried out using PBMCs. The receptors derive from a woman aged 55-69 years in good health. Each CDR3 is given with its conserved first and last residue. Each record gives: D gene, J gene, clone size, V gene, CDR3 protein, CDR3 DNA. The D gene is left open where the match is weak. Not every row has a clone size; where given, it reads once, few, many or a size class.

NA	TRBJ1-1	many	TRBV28	CASSPTAGEVEAFF	TGTGCCAGCTCCCCAACAGCAGGGGAGGTTGAAGCTTTCTTT
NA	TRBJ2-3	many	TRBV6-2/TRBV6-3	CASRDPGRGDTQYF	TGTGCCAGCAGGGATCCAGGGCGCGGAGATACGCAGTATTTT
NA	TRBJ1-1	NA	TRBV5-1	CACSFGSPFTEAFF	TGCGCCTGTAGCTTCGGGTCCCCTTTCACTGAAGCTTTCTTT
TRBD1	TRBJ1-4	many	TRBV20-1	CSARDLGTGNEKLFF	TGCAGTGCTAGAGATTTGGGGACAGGGAATGAAAAACTGTTTTTT
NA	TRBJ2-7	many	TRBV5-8	CASSLGTYEQYF	TGTGCCAGCAGCTTGGGGACCTACGAGCAGTACTTC
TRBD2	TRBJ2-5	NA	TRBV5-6	CASSGSGGAQETQYF	TGTGCCAGCAGCGGTAGCGGGGGGGCCCAGGAGACCCAGTACTTC
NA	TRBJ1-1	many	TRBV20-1	CSAREGNTEAFF	TGCAGTGCTAGAGAGGGGAACACTGAAGCTTTCTTT
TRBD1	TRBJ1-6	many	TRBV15	CATSRDITGASSPLHF	TGTGCCACCAGCAGAGATATCACAGGGGCCAGCTCACCCCTCCACTTT
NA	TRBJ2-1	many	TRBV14	CASSLPVRGPYNEQFF	TGTGCCAGCAGCCTCCCGGTCAGGGGCCCCTACAATGAGCAGTTCTTC
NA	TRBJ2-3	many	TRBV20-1	CSARKEGTSTDTQYF	TGCAGTGCTAGAAAGGAGGGAACTAGCACAGATACGCAGTATTTT
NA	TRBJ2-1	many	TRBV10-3	CAITDTTLRSDEQFF	TGTGCCATCACCGATACCACTCTTAGAAGTGATGAGCAGTTCTTC
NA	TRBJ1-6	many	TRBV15	CATRRERGENSPLHF	TGTGCCACCAGAAGAGAAAGGGGGGAAAATTCACCCCTCCACTTT
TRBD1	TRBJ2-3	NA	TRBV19	CASTGRQGSTDTQYF	TGTGCCAGTACGGGACGACAGGGGTCCACAGATACGCAGTATTTT
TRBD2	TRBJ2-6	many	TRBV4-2	CASSHSVGRTSGAGGANVLTF	TGTGCCAGCAGCCATTCCGTGGGCAGGACTAGCGGGGCGGGAGGGGCCAACGTCCTGACTTTC
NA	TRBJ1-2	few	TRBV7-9	CASSLGQNYGYTF	TGTGCCAGCAGCTTGGGGCAGAACTATGGCTACACCTTC
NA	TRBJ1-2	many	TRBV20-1	CSASRGADYGYTF	TGCAGTGCTAGCAGGGGCGCAGACTATGGCTACACCTTC
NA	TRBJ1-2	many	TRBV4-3	CASSHDLRQRGYGYTF	TGCGCCAGCAGCCACGATCTACGACAAAGGGGCTATGGCTACACCTTC
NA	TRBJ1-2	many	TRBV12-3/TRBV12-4	CASSSYRDNYGYTF	TGTGCCAGCAGTTCCTACAGGGATAACTATGGCTACACCTTC
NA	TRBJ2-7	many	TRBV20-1	CSARHRSEQYF	TGCAGTGCTAGACATAGATCCGAGCAGTACTTC
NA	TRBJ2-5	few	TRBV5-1	CASSQTMGLTETQYF	TGCGCCAGCAGCCAAACTATGGGACTTACAGAGACCCAGTACTTC
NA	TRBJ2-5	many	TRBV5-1	CASSPFDPQETQYF	TGCGCCAGCAGCCCCTTTGACCCTCAAGAGACCCAGTACTTC
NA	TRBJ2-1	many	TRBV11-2	CASSLPDVIGEQFF	TGTGCCAGCAGCTTACCGGATGTCATAGGTGAGCAGTTCTTC
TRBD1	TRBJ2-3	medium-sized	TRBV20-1	CSAPSPIWTGLPDTQYF	TGCAGTGCCCCGTCGCCGATCTGGACAGGGCTTCCAGATACGCAGTATTTT
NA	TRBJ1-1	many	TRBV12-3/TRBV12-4	CASSFTAGNTEAFF	TGTGCCAGCAGTTTTACTGCGGGGAATACTGAAGCTTTCTTT